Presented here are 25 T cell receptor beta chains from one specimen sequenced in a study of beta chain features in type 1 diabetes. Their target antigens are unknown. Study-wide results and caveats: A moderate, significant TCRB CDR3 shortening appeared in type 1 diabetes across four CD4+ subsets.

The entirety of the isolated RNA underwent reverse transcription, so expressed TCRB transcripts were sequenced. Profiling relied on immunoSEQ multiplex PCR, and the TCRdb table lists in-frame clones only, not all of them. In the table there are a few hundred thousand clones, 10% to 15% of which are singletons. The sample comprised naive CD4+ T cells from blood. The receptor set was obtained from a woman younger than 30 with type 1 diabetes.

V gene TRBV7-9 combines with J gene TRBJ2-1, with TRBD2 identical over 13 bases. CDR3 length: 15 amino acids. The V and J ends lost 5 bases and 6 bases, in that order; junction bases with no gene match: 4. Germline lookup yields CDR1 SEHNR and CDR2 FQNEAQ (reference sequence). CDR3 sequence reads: CASSLLAGGTNEQFF. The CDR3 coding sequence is TGTGCCAGCAGCCTACTAGCGGGAGGGACCAATGAGCAGTTCTTC.

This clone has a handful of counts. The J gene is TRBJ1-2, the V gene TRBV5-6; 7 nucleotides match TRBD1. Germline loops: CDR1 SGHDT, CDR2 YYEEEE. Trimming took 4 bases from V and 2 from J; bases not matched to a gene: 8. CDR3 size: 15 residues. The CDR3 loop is CASSPPTGPNYGYTF. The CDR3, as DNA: TGTGCCAGCAGCCCTCCGACAGGGCCGAACTATGGCTACACCTTC.

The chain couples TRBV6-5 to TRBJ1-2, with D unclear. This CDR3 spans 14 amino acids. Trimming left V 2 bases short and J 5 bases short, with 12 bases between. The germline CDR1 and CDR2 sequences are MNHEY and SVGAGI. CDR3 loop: CASSYDRSGYGYTF. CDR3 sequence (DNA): TGTGCCAGCAGTTACGACCGATCCGGGTATGGCTACACCTTC.

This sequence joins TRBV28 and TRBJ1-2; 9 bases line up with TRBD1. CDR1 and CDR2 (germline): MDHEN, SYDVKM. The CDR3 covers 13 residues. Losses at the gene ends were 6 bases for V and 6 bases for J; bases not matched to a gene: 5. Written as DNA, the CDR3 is TGTGCCAGCAGGCAGACAGGGGGACATGGCTACACCTTC. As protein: CASRQTGGHGYTF.

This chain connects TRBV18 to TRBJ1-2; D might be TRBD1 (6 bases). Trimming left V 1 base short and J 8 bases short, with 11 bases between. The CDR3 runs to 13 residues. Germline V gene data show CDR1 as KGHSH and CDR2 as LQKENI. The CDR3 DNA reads TGTGCCAGCTCACCACATAAGGACAGCGGCTACACCTTC. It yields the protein CASSPHKDSGYTF.

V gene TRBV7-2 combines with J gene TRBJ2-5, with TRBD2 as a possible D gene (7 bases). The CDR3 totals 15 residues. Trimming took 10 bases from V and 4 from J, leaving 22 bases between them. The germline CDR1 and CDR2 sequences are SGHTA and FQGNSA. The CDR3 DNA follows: TGTGCCATCTCATGGTCCCAGGGGAGGGTAGAGACCCAGTACTTC. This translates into CAISWSQGRVETQYF. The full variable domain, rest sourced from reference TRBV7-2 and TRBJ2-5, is GAGVSQSPSNKVTEKGKDVELRCDPISGHTALYWYRQSLGQGLEFLIYFQGNSAPDKSGLPSDRFSAERTGGSVSTLTIQRTQQEDSAVYLCAISWSQGRVETQYFGPGTRLLVL.

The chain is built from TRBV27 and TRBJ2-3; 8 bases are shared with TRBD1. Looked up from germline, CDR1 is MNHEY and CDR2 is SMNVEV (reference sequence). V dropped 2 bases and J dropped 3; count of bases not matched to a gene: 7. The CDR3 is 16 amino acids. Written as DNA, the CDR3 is TGTGCCAGCAGTTTACTTCAGGGGGCTCAGACAGATACGCAGTATTTT. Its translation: CASSLLQGAQTDTQYF.

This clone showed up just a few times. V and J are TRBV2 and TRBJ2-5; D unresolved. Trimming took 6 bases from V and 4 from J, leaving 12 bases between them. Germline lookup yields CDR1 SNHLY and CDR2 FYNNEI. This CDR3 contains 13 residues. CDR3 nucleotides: TGTGCCAGCAGGTATTCAGGTGGAGAGACCCAGTACTTC. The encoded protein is CASRYSGGETQYF. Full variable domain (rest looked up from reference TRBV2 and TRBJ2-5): EPEVTQTPSHQVTQMGQEVILRCVPISNHLYFYWYRQILGQKVEFLVSFYNNEISEKSEIFDDQFSVERPDGSNFTLKIRSTKLEDSAMYFCASRYSGGETQYFGPGTRLLVL.

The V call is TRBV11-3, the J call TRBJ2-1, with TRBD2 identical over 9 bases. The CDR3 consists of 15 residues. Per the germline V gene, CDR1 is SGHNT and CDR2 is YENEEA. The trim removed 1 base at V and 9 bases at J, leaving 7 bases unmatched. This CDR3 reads CASSLGLAGTSEQFF. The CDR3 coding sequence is TGTGCCAGCAGCTTAGGGCTAGCGGGGACCAGTGAGCAGTTCTTC. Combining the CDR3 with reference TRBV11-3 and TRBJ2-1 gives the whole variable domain EAGVVQSPRYKIIEKKQPVAFWCNPISGHNTLYWYLQNLGQGPELLIRYENEEAVDDSQLPKDRFSAERLKGVDSTLKIQPAELGDSAVYLCASSLGLAGTSEQFFGPGTRLTVL.

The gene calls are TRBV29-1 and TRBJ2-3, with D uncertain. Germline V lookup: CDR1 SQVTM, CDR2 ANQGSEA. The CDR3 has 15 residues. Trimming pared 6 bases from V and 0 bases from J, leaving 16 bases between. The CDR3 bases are TGCAGCGTCACTACCGGCAGCGCTAGCACAGATACGCAGTATTTT. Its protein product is CSVTTGSASTDTQYF.

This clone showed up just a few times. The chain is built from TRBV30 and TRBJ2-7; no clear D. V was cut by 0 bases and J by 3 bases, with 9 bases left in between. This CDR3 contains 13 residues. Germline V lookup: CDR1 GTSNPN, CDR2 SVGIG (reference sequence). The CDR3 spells CAWSVPPGYEQYF. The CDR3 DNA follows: TGTGCCTGGAGTGTACCACCCGGCTACGAGCAGTACTTC.

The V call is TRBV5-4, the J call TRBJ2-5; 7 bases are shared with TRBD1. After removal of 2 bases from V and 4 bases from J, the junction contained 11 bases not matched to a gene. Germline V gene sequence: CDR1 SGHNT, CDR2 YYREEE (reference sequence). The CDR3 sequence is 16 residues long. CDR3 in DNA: TGTGCCAGCAGCTTCGGGGCCCGACAGGGAGCAGAGACCCAGTACTTC. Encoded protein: CASSFGARQGAETQYF.

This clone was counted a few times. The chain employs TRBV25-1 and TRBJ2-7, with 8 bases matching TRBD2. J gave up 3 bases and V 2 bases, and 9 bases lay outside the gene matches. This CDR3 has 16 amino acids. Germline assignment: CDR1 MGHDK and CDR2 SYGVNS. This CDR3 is CASSERGRGLDYEQYF. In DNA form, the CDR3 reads TGTGCCAGCAGTGAAAGAGGCCGGGGACTAGACTACGAGCAGTACTTC.

DNA of the CDR3: TGTGCCACGGGACTAGCGGATTACAATGAGCAGTTCTTC. Its protein is CATGLADYNEQFF. This chain links TRBV10-3 with TRBJ2-1, with 11 bases aligning to TRBD2. CDR1 and CDR2 (germline): ENHRY, SYGVKD. CDR3 size: 13 residues. Germline trimming cut 10 bases from V and 4 bases from J; bases unmatched to any gene: 3.

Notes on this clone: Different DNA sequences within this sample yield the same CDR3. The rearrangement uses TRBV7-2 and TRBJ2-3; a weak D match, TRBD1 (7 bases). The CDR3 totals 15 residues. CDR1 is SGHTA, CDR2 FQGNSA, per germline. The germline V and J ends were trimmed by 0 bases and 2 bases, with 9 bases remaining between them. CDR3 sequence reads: CASSLAEGATDTQYF. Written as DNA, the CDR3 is TGTGCCAGCAGCTTAGCGGAGGGGGCCACAGATACGCAGTATTTT.

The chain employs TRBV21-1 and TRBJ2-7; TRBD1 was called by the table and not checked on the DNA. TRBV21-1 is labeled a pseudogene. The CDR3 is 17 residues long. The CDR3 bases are TGTGCCAGCAGCAAGGCGGCGACAGGGGACATCCGGCCGGGGCAGTACTTC. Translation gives CASSKAATGDIRPGQYF.

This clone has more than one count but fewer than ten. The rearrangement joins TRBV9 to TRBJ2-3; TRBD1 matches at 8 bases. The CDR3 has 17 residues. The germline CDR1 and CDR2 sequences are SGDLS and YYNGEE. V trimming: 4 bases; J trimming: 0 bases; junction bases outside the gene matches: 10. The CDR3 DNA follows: TGTGCCAGCAGCCCCAGTTCCTGGACAGGGAGCACAGATACGCAGTATTTT. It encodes CASSPSSWTGSTDTQYF.

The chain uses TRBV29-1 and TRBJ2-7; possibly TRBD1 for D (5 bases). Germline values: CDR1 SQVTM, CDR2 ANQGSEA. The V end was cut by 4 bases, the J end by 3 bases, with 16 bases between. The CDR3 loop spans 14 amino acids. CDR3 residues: CSVGYWGSNYEQYF. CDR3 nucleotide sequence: TGCAGCGTTGGATATTGGGGCTCTAACTACGAGCAGTACTTC.

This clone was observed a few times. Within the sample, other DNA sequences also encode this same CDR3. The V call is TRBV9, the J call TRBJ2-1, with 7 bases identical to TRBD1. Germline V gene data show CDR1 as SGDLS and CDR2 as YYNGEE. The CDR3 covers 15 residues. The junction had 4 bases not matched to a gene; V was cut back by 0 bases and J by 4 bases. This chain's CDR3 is CASSVGGDSYNEQFF. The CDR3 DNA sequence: TGTGCCAGCAGCGTAGGAGGGGACAGTTACAATGAGCAGTTCTTC.

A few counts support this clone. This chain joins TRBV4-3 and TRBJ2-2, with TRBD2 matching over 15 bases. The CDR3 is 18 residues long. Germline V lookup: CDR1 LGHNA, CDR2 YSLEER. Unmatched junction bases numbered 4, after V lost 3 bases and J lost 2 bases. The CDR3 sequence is CASSQGLAGGLNTGELFF. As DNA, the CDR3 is TGCGCCAGCAGCCAGGGACTAGCGGGAGGTCTAAACACCGGGGAGCTGTTTTTT.

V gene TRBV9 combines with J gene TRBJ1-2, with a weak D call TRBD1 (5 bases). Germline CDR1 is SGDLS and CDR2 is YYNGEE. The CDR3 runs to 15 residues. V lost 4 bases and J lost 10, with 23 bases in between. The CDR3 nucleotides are TGTGCCAGCAGCCTAGGACGGCCGGGGGATTGGGTCTACACCTTC. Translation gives CASSLGRPGDWVYTF.

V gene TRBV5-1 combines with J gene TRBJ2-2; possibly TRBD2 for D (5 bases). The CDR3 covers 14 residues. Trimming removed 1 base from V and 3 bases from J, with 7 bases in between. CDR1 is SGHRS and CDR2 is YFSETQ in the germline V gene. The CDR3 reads CASSLSGDTGELFF. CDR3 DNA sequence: TGCGCCAGCAGCTTGTCCGGGGACACCGGGGAGCTGTTTTTT.

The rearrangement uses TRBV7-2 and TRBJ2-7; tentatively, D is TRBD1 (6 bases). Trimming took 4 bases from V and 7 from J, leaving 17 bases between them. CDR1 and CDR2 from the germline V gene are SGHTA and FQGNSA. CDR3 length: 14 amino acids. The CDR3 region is CASSWILDSREQYF. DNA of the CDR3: TGTGCCAGCAGCTGGATATTGGACAGTCGAGAGCAGTACTTC.

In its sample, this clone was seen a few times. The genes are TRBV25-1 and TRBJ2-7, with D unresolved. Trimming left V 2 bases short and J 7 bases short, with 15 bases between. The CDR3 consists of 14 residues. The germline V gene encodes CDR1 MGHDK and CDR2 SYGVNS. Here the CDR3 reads CASSEPHISMEQYF. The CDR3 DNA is TGTGCCAGCAGTGAACCACACATTTCGATGGAGCAGTACTTC.

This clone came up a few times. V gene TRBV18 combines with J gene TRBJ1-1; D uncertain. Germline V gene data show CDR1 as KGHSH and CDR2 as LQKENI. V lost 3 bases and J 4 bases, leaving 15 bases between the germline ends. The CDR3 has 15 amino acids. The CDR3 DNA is TGTGCCAGCTCACCGATAGAGTCGGAGGGCACTGAAGCTTTCTTT. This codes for CASSPIESEGTEAFF.